This T cell receptor beta chain was sequenced in a study of shared clonotypes between healthy human individuals. Across the study: CD4 naive and CD4 memory each took three plates per donor, while CD8 naive took two and CD8 memory one. The study, taken as a whole, reports: A reduction in generation probabilities was seen for non-shared clonotypes relative to those shared by all four donors.

This CDR3 has 17 residues. With 5 bases clipped from V and 5 bases from J, the junction kept 15 bases outside the gene matches. Germline values: CDR1 PRHDT, CDR2 FYEKMQ (reference sequence). The donors were adults (healthy and HIV-negative) with no recent acute infections or vaccinations. All donors were Caucasian adults living in Nashville, Tennessee. Using immunoSEQ multiplex PCR, the repertoire was profiled, and TCRdb retains in-frame clones only, with some absent. The repertoire holds about 110,000 clones, with roughly 70% as singletons. As concerns this clone: Its antigen remains unidentified.

Sequencing used memory CD8+ T cells sorted from blood. Described subset: CD45RO+ cells pooled with CCR7-negative TemRA cells. The chain joins TRBV13 to TRBJ2-3, with TRBD2 matching over 8 bases. This TCR came from a woman in her twenties or thirties in good health. For the CDR3, the DNA is TGTGCCAGCAGCCCAAAGGACGGGAGGGCTGGGGTAGATACGCAGTATTTT. Amino acids: CASSPKDGRAGVDTQYF.